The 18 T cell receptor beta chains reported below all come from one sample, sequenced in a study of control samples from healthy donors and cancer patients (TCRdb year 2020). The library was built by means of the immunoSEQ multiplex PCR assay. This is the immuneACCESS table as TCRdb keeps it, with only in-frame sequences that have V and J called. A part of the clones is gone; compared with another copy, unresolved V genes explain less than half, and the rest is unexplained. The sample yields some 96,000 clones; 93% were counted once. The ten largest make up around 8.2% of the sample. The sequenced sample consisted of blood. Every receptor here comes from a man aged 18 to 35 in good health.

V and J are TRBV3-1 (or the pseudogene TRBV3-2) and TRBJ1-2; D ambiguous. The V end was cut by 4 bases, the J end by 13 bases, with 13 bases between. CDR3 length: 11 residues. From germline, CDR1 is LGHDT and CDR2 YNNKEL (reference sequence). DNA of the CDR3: TGTGCCAGCAGCCCGGACGGACCTCTCACCTTC. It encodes CASSPDGPLTF.

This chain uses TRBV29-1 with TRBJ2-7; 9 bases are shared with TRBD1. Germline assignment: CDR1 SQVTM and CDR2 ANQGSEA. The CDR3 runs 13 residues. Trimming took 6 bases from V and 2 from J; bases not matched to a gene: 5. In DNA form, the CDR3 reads TGCAGCGTAGTGGACAGGGGCCCCTACGAGCAGTACTTC. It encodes CSVVDRGPYEQYF.

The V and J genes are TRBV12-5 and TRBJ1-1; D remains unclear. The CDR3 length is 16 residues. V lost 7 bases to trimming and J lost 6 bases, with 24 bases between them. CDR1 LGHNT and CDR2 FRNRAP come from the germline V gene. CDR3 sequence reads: CASAPGYGQAAPEAFF. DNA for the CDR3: TGTGCTAGTGCCCCCGGATATGGTCAGGCGGCACCTGAAGCTTTCTTT. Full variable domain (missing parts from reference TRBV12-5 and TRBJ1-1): DARVTQTPRHKVTEMGQEVTMRCQPILGHNTVFWYRQTMMQGLELLAYFRNRAPLDDSGMPKDRFSAEMPDATLATLKIQPSEPRDSAVYFCASAPGYGQAAPEAFFGQGTRLTVV.

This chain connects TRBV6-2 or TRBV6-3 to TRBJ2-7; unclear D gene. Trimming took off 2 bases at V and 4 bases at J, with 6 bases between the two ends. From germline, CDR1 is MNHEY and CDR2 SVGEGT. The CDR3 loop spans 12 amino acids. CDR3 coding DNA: TGTGCCAGCAGTTACAGGGTTTACGAGCAGTACTTC. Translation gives CASSYRVYEQYF.

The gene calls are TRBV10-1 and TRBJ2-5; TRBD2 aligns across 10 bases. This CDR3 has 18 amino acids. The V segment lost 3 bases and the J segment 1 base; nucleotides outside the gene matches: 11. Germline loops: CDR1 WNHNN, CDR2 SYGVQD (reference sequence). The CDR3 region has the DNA TGCGCCAGCAGTGATATTATTCGGACTAGCGGAATCCAAGAGACCCAGTACTTC. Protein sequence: CASSDIIRTSGIQETQYF.

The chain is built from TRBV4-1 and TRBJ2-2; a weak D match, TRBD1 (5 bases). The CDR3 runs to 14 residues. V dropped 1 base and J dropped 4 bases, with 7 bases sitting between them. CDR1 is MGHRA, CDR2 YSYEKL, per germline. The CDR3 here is CASSQGGPTGELFF. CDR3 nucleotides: TGCGCCAGCAGCCAAGGGGGCCCCACCGGGGAGCTGTTTTTT.

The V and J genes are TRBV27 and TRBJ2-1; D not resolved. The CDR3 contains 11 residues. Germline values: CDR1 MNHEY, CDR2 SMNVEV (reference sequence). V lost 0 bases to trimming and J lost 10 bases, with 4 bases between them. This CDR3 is CASSLSGEQFF. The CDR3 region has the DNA TGTGCCAGCAGTTTATCCGGGGAGCAGTTCTTC.

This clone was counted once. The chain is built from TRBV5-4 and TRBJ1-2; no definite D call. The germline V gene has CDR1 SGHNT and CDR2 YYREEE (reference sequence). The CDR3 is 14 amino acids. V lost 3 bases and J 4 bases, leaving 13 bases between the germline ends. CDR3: CASSSNAEIYGYTF. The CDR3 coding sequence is TGTGCCAGCAGCTCGAACGCAGAGATCTATGGCTACACCTTC.

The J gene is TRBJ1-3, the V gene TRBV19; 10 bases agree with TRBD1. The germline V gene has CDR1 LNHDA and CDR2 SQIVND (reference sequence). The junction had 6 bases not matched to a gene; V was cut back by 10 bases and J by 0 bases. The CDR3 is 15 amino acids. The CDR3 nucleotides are TGTGCCACTAGGGACAGGGGCGACTCTGGAAACACCATATATTTT. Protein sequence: CATRDRGDSGNTIYF.

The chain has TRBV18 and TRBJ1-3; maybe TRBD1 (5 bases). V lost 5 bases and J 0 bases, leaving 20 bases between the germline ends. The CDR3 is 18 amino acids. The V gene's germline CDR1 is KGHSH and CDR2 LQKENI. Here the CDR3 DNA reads TGTGCCAGCTCAAGTGGTGGAGGGGTGAAACTCTCTGGAAACACCATATATTTT. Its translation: CASSSGGGVKLSGNTIYF.

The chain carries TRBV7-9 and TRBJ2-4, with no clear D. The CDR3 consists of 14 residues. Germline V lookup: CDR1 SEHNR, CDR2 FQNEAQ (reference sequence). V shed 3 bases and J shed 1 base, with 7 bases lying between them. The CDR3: CASSFIGAKNIQYF. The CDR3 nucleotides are TGTGCCAGCAGCTTCATAGGGGCCAAAAACATTCAGTACTTC.

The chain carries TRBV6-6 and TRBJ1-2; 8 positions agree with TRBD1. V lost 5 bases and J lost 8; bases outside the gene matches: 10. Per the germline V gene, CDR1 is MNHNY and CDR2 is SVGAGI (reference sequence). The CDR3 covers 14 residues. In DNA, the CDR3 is TGTGCCAGCAGTCCCCCGACAGGGGCTGGGGGCTACACCTTC. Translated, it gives CASSPPTGAGGYTF.

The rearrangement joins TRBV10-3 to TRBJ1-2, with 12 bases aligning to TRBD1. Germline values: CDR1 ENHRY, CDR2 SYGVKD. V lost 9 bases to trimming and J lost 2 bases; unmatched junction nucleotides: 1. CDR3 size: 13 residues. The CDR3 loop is CAMGTGGNYGYTF. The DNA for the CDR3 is TGTGCCATGGGGACAGGGGGCAACTATGGCTACACCTTC.

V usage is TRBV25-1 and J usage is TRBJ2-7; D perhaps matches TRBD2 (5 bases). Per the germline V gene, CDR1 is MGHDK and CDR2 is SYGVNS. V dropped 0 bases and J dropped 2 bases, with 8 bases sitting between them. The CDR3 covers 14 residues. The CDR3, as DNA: TGTGCCAGCAGTGAATACTACGGGACCTACGAGCAGTACTTC. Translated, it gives CASSEYYGTYEQYF.

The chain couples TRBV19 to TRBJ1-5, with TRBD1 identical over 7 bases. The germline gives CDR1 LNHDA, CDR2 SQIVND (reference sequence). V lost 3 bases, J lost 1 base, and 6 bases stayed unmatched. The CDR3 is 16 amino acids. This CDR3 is CASSIPPGGSNQPQHF. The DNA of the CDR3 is TGTGCCAGTAGTATCCCTCCAGGGGGAAGCAATCAGCCCCAGCATTTT. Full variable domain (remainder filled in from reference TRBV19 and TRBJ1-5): DGGITQSPKYLFRKEGQNVTLSCEQNLNHDAMYWYRQDPGQGLRLIYYSQIVNDFQKGDIAEGYSVSREKKESFPLTVTSAQKNPTAFYLCASSIPPGGSNQPQHFGDGTRLSIL.

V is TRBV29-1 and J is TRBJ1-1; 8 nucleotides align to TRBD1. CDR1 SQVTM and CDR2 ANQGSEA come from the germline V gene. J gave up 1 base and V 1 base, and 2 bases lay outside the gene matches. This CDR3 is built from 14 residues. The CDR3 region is CSVEGQGWNTEAFF. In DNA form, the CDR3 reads TGCAGCGTTGAAGGACAGGGGTGGAACACTGAAGCTTTCTTT.

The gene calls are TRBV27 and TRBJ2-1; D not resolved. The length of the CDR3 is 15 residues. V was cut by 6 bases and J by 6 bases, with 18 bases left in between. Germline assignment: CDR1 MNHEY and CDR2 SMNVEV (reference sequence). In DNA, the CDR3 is TGTGCCAGCAGCCCCACGATTGTTTTGGCCAATGAGCAGTTCTTC. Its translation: CASSPTIVLANEQFF.

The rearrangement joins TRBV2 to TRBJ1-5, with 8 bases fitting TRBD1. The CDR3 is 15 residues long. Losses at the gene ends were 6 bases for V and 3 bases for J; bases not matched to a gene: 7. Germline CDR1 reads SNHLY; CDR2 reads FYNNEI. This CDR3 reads CASRGTGGNNQPQHF. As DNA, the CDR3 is TGTGCCAGCAGAGGAACAGGGGGGAACAATCAGCCCCAGCATTTT.